A single sample gave rise to the 21 T cell receptor beta chains below, sequenced in a study of T cell clonality in common variable immunodeficiency. TCRdb's table, derived via immunoSEQ multiplex PCR, lists solely in-frame clones and lacks some. The sample offers some 60,000 clones and no singletons, the top ten holding approximately 1.6%. The sequencing sample was made of peripheral blood mononuclear cells. The receptors shown here come from a person aged 18 to 69 in good health.

This clone was detected ten times or more. The read terminates 3 residues ahead of where the CDR3 ends, so the germline J gene completes it. The chain joins TRBV5-5 to TRBJ2-7; perhaps TRBD2 as D (5 bases). Trimming removed 6 bases at V and 5 bases at J, with 12 bases between. CDR1 and CDR2 (germline): SGHKS, YYEKEE (reference sequence). The CDR3 has 12 residues. The part of the CDR3 DNA that was read is TGTGCCAGCAACCTCGGGGTCCACGAG. Residues: CASNLGVHE. The full CDR3 sequence reads CASNLGVHEQYF. Drawing the rest from reference TRBV5-5 and TRBJ2-7, the complete variable domain is DAGVTQSPTHLIKTRGQQVTLRCSPISGHKSVSWYQQVLGQGPQFIFQYYEKEERGRGNFPDRFSARQFPNYSSELNVNALLLGDSALYLCASNLGVHEQYFGPGTRLTVT.

This clone was counted ten times or more. The read ends 3 residues shy of where the CDR3 ends; the end is completed using the germline J gene. The chain combines TRBV30 with TRBJ1-1, with a weak D call TRBD1 (5 bases). CDR1 and CDR2 (germline): GTSNPN, SVGIG (reference sequence). Trimming removed 3 bases from V and 7 bases from J, with 18 bases in between. The CDR3 spans 14 residues. The CDR3 loop reads CAWRLVADKGEAFF. The CDR3 DNA, read in part, is TGTGCCTGGAGGTTGGTTGCGGACAAAGGTGAA.

Many counts were recorded for this clone. The read terminates 3 residues before the CDR3 end, so the remaining end is supplied by the germline J gene. The chain links TRBV7-2 to TRBJ1-2, with TRBD1 matching 7 bases. Germline V gene sequence: CDR1 SGHTA, CDR2 FQGNSA. The length of the CDR3 is 14 residues. The CDR3 protein is CASSLYVRGDGYTF. Incomplete CDR3 DNA: TGTGCCAGCAGCTTATATGTCAGGGGGGACGGC.

This clone was picked up many times. The DNA ends 3 residues before the CDR3 does, and the rest of the CDR3 is filled in from the germline J gene. This chain joins TRBV19 and TRBJ2-5; weak D call: TRBD1 (6 bases). Germline V gene sequence: CDR1 LNHDA, CDR2 SQIVND (reference sequence). The V end was cut by 5 bases, the J end by 0 bases, with 16 bases between. The CDR3 covers 16 residues. The covered CDR3 bases are TGTGCCAGTAGTTTAAGGGGGTGGCGAAACCAAGAGACC. Translating it yields CASSLRGWRNQET. The whole CDR3 reads CASSLRGWRNQETQYF.

This clone was seen only a few times. The read terminates 3 residues ahead of where the CDR3 ends, so the germline J gene completes it. The chain links TRBV25-1 to TRBJ2-5, with TRBD2 matching 9 bases. The V segment lost 4 bases and the J segment 4 bases; nucleotides outside the gene matches: 7. In germline, CDR1 is MGHDK, CDR2 SYGVNS. The CDR3 covers 15 residues. The CDR3 protein is CASSARIAGVETQYF. Partial CDR3 DNA: TGTGCCAGCAGTGCCCGAATAGCGGGAGTAGAGACC.

This clone occurred a few times. Sequencing ends 3 residues short of the CDR3 end; the germline J gene provides the rest. The rearrangement joins TRBV2 to TRBJ1-5; 7 bases agree with TRBD1. The CDR3 is 14 residues long. CDR1 and CDR2 from the germline V gene are SNHLY and FYNNEI. V shed 7 bases and J 3 bases; nucleotides not matched to a gene: 6. CDR3 sequence reads: CASTPTGNNQPQHF. Partial CDR3 DNA: TGTGCCAGCACCCCGACAGGGAACAATCAGCCC.

This clone has a count of ten or more. The read ends 3 residues before the CDR3 terminus; that terminus is restored from the germline J gene. The chain employs TRBV28 and TRBJ2-7, with 7 bases lining up with TRBD1. V shed 6 bases, J shed 4 bases, and the junction held 3 bases outside the gene matches. Germline V gene sequence: CDR1 MDHEN, CDR2 SYDVKM. The CDR3 has 12 amino acids. The CDR3 is CASRIQGYEQYF. Incomplete CDR3 DNA: TGTGCCAGCAGGATACAGGGGTACGAG.

This clone has a count of ten or more. The missing CDR3 end, 3 residues past where the read stops, is filled in from the germline J gene. The chain combines TRBV24-1 with TRBJ2-5; tentatively, D is TRBD1 (6 bases). Germline values: CDR1 KGHDR, CDR2 SFDVKD. The CDR3 spans 15 residues. The V and J ends lost 3 bases and 5 bases respectively, with 15 bases between them. CDR3 amino acids: CATSDEGQFGETQYF. CDR3 DNA, as far as it was read: TGTGCCACCAGTGATGAAGGACAGTTCGGGGAGACC.

The table lists this clone with many counts. The read ends 3 residues early relative to the CDR3; the germline J gene fills the gap. The rearrangement links TRBV20-1 to TRBJ2-6, with TRBD2 matching 7 bases. CDR1 and CDR2 (germline): DFQATT, SNEGSKA (reference sequence). The CDR3 is made up of 18 amino acids. The junction had 12 bases not matched to a gene; V was cut back by 3 bases and J by 1 base. The covered CDR3 bases are TGCAGTGCTAGCACCCTCCCAGCGGGGAAATCTGGGGCCAACGTC. Protein sequence: CSASTLPAGKSGANV. The CDR3 in full is CSASTLPAGKSGANVLTF.

Many counts were recorded for this clone. From the germline J gene comes the end of the CDR3, since the read stops 3 residues before it. The rearrangement joins TRBV20-1 to TRBJ2-1; 7 bases are shared with TRBD2. The CDR3 spans 17 residues. V was clipped by 0 bases and J by 3 bases; unmatched bases: 11. Germline V CDR1 and CDR2: DFQATT, SNEGSKA (reference sequence). CDR3 in amino acids: CSARDIAAGVVYNEQFF. CDR3 DNA (partial): TGCAGTGCTAGAGATATTGCGGCGGGAGTCGTCTACAATGAG.

This clone was found many times. The CDR3 end lies 3 residues beyond the end of the read and is filled in from the germline J gene. V is TRBV11-2 and J is TRBJ2-7, with TRBD1 identical over 8 bases. This CDR3 is built from 15 residues. The germline V gene has CDR1 SGHAT and CDR2 FQNNGV. Trimming took 4 bases from V and 2 from J; bases not matched to a gene: 7. CDR3 protein: CASSSETGVAYEQYF. CDR3 DNA (partial): TGTGCCAGCAGCTCCGAGACAGGGGTTGCCTACGAG.

This clone was detected many times. Coverage ceases 3 residues before the CDR3 finishes, and the germline J gene fills in the end. The chain has TRBV9 and TRBJ2-5; 10 positions agree with TRBD2. The CDR3 consists of 21 residues. The germline V gene encodes CDR1 SGDLS and CDR2 YYNGEE. Germline trimming cut 0 bases from V and 5 bases from J; bases unmatched to any gene: 22. The covered CDR3 bases are TGTGCCAGCAGCGTAGGTAACTTTCGGTTAGCTAGCGGGAGTCGAGGTGAGACC. Translation: CASSVGNFRLASGSRGET. From start to end, the CDR3 is CASSVGNFRLASGSRGETQYF.

This clone was found a few times. The missing CDR3 end, 3 residues past where the read stops, is filled in from the germline J gene. The chain uses TRBV11-1 and TRBJ2-1, with 8 positions matching TRBD1. The junction had 9 bases not matched to a gene; V was cut back by 5 bases and J by 6 bases. The CDR3 has 15 amino acids. Germline CDR1 is SGHAT and CDR2 is FQDESV (reference sequence). CDR3: CASSPDRGYGNEQFF. The covered CDR3 bases are TGTGCCAGCAGCCCCGACAGGGGCTACGGCAATGAG.

On this clone itself: The read terminates 3 residues before the CDR3 end, so the remaining end is supplied by the germline J gene. This chain uses TRBV2 with TRBJ1-4; D may be TRBD1 (5 bases). The germline gives CDR1 SNHLY, CDR2 FYNNEI. V gave up 1 base and J gave up 5 bases, with 8 bases separating them. The CDR3 is 14 residues long. This chain's CDR3 is CASSEESGNEKLFF. CDR3 DNA, as far as it was read: TGTGCCAGCAGTGAAGAGTCAGGGAATGAAAAA.

This clone was counted many times. The DNA ends 3 residues before the CDR3 does, and the rest of the CDR3 is filled in from the germline J gene. This chain links TRBV5-1 with TRBJ1-2; 10 bases match TRBD1. V gave up 4 bases and J gave up 2 bases; unmatched junction bases: 2. The CDR3 contains 14 residues. From germline, CDR1 is SGHRS and CDR2 YFSETQ. CDR3 DNA (partial): TGCGCCAGCAGCACGGGACAGGGGAACTATGGC. Amino acids: CASSTGQGNYG. The whole CDR3 sequence is CASSTGQGNYGYTF.

This clone was counted many times. The CDR3 is cut off 3 residues early in the read; its end comes from the germline J gene. The chain combines TRBV6-1 with TRBJ2-7, with 7 positions matching TRBD1. Germline CDR1 and CDR2: MNHNS and SASEGT. The CDR3 consists of 14 residues. Losses at the gene ends were 3 bases for V and 1 base for J; bases not matched to a gene: 3. CDR3 DNA, as far as it was read: TGTGCCAGCAGTGAGGGACAGCAATCCTACGAG. This codes for CASSEGQQSYE. The whole CDR3 region reads CASSEGQQSYEQYF.

This clone showed up many times. The read ends 3 residues shy of where the CDR3 ends; the end is completed using the germline J gene. This chain connects TRBV5-4 to TRBJ2-5, with TRBD2 matching over 7 bases. Germline CDR1 is SGHNT and CDR2 is YYREEE (reference sequence). V shed 7 bases and J 4 bases; nucleotides not matched to a gene: 7. This CDR3 comprises 13 residues. CDR3 DNA (partial): TGTGCCAGCGCCTTAAGCGGGACAGAGACC. Translated, it gives CASALSGTET. The entire CDR3 reads CASALSGTETQYF.

This clone has a count of ten or more. Read sequence stops 3 residues before the CDR3 end, and the germline J gene provides the missing end. The rearrangement uses TRBV28 and TRBJ2-7; D is undetermined. This CDR3 is built from 12 residues. V lost 6 bases to trimming and J lost 4 bases, with 10 bases between them. CDR1 MDHEN and CDR2 SYDVKM come from the germline V gene. CDR3 DNA (partial): TGTGCCAGCAGACAGTTTGATTACGAG. This translates into CASRQFDYE. The entire CDR3 reads CASRQFDYEQYF.

This clone appeared many times. Coverage ceases 3 residues before the CDR3 finishes, and the germline J gene fills in the end. The chain has TRBV5-6 and TRBJ2-7; D is perhaps TRBD1 (5 bases). The CDR3 length is 15 residues. Germline lookup yields CDR1 SGHDT and CDR2 YYEEEE. V lost 3 bases and J lost 3, with 16 bases in between. CDR3 DNA (partial): TGTGCCAGCAGCTCACCACTATCAGGGTTCTACGAG. As protein: CASSSPLSGFYE. The entire CDR3 reads CASSSPLSGFYEQYF.

This clone was seen ten or more times. The read ends 3 residues shy of where the CDR3 ends; the end is completed using the germline J gene. The V call is TRBV4-1, the J call TRBJ2-7, with D tentatively TRBD1 (5 bases). The germline CDR1 and CDR2 sequences are MGHRA and YSYEKL. The CDR3 covers 17 residues. Trimming pared 0 bases from V and 1 base from J, leaving 16 bases between. The sequenced CDR3 bases are TGCGCCAGCAGCCAAGATCTCGGTGCAAGGGGATCCTACGAG. Protein product: CASSQDLGARGSYE. The full CDR3 protein is CASSQDLGARGSYEQYF.

This clone was found many times. Read coverage stops 3 residues before the CDR3 terminus; the germline J gene supplies the remainder. The V call is TRBV7-2, the J call TRBJ2-2, with D perhaps matching TRBD1 (6 bases). V was trimmed by 5 bases and J by 1 base, leaving 11 bases between them. CDR1 is SGHTA, CDR2 FQGNSA, per germline. The CDR3 is made up of 15 amino acids. CDR3 bases read: TGTGCCAGCAGCATACTAGGGGGGAACACCGGGGAG. This sequence encodes CASSILGGNTGE. The whole CDR3 is CASSILGGNTGELFF.